Reported below is one T cell receptor beta chain. Its antigen is currently unknown. Drawing of peripheral blood yielded 7.5 to 10 milliliters from each donor. The data derive from a study of blood T cells in healthy people across ages. This CDR3 region has 14 residues. CDR1 is SGHTA, CDR2 FQGNSA, per germline. V was clipped by 5 bases and J by 4 bases, with 15 bases between them. Together with a sample-barcoded 5' primer, a J-beta primer mix was included in a second PCR lasting roughly 6 to 12 cycles. TCRdb redid the calling of the 5' RACE reads with MiXCR, one entry per CDR3 protein. The table includes about 1.5 million distinct CDR3 sequences, roughly 43% detected once. General study findings and limits: Changes seen in expanded clonotypes were possibly confounded by donor CMV status left unknown.

The sequence derives from a woman in her late teens or twenties in good health. Specimen: blood. The chain employs TRBV7-2 and TRBJ2-7, with D unclear. CDR3: CASSVGWGWYEQYF. Written as DNA, the CDR3 is TGTGCCAGCAGCGTAGGGTGGGGTTGGTACGAGCAGTACTTC.